A single sample is the source of the 5 T cell receptor beta chains below, sequenced in a study of blood T cell repertoires in COVID-19. Produced via immunoSEQ multiplex PCR; TCRdb's table is partial and in-frame only. The sample yields under 200,000 clones, around four fifths seen once. What was sequenced was PBMCs or T cells enriched from blood (not recorded which). The source is a woman between 45 and 60 years old who had recovered from COVID-19.

Judged by abundance, this clone is medium-sized (0.01 to 0.1%). The rearrangement uses TRBV11-2 and TRBJ2-5; possibly TRBD1 for D (6 bases). The CDR3 runs 15 residues. Germline V CDR1 and CDR2: SGHAT, FQNNGV. Trimming shortened V by 5 bases and J by 5 bases, and 18 bases separated the two germline ends. DNA for the CDR3: TGTGCCAGCAGCCCATTGGGGGCAGGGCGCGAGACCCAGTACTTC. Its translation: CASSPLGAGRETQYF.

This clone was observed a single time. The V gene is TRBV28, the J gene TRBJ1-6; tentatively, D is TRBD1 (5 bases). Germline V lookup: CDR1 MDHEN, CDR2 SYDVKM. V was trimmed by 7 bases and J by 3 bases, leaving 13 bases between them. The CDR3 length is 15 residues. The CDR3 region has the DNA TGTGCCAGCAATGACAGTGAATTCTATAATTCACCCCTCCACTTT. Its translation: CASNDSEFYNSPLHF.

J is TRBJ1-1 and V is TRBV2; D call uncertain. The CDR3 extends over 14 amino acids. Trimming removed 7 bases from V and 1 base from J, with 13 bases in between. Germline V gives CDR1 SNHLY, CDR2 FYNNEI. This chain's CDR3 is CASTIIRENTEAFF. CDR3 in DNA: TGTGCCAGCACTATCATCCGGGAGAACACTGAAGCTTTCTTT.

This clone was counted once. The V and J genes are TRBV5-1 and TRBJ2-2; D is perhaps TRBD1 (6 bases). V was trimmed by 4 bases and J by 1 base, leaving 14 bases between them. Germline CDR1 is SGHRS and CDR2 is YFSETQ. CDR3 length: 16 amino acids. In DNA, the CDR3 is TGCGCCAGCAGCCACGGAGGACAGTTGAACACCGGGGAGCTGTTTTTT. Translation gives CASSHGGQLNTGELFF.

A remark on this clone: Other DNA sequences in the same sample also yield this CDR3. CDR3 loop: CASSRTVTEAFF. The CDR3 DNA is TGTGCCAGCAGTAGGACAGTGACTGAAGCTTTCTTT. The chain carries TRBV6-2 or TRBV6-3 and TRBJ1-1; D is possibly TRBD1 (6 bases). Germline V lookup: CDR1 MNHEY, CDR2 SVGEGT. Trimming stripped 5 bases from V and 5 bases from J, with 9 bases between. CDR3 length: 12 amino acids.